This paragraph reports one T cell receptor (beta chain). This entry belongs to a study of blood T cell repertoires in COVID-19. Looking at the study overall: Material from acute and convalescent COVID-19 was sourced from the United States, Italy and Spain. T cells, B-cell-depleted T cells, or PBMCs supplied cDNA or gDNA.

In the original analysis: The authors estimated nucleated cell counts from reference gene primer amplification. Sequencing was performed with immunoSEQ multiplex PCR; in TCRdb, only in-frame clones are kept and a portion is missing. The V and J calls and clone size come from that table; D and trimming were worked out from the DNA. The data hold 150,000 to 200,000 clones, with roughly 87% observed a single time. The V gene's germline CDR1 is SGDLS and CDR2 YYNGEE. With 0 bases clipped from V and 2 bases from J, the junction kept 8 bases outside the gene matches. This CDR3 region has 19 residues. V and J are TRBV9 and TRBJ2-1, with TRBD2 matching over 13 bases. Sequencing input: peripheral blood. The origin of this receptor is a woman aged 55-69 years who had recovered from COVID-19. The CDR3 loop is CASSVARTSGGSAYNEQFF. CDR3 sequence (DNA): TGTGCCAGCAGCGTAGCGAGGACTAGCGGGGGCTCCGCCTACAATGAGCAGTTCTTC.